The rows below give T cell receptor beta chains drawn from one sample of a study of cytotoxic CD8 clonotypes in ibrutinib-treated CLL. Measured with immunoSEQ multiplex PCR; TCRdb has only the in-frame clones, and not every one. In the table there are 30,000 to 40,000 clones, around 70% of which are singletons. Sequenced here: PBMCs, sampled at disease progression, from a patient treated with ibrutinib. The receptor set was obtained from a human donor with chronic lymphocytic leukemia. Both conserved end residues are part of each CDR3. Each record gives: clone size, V gene, D gene, J gene, CDR3 protein, CDR3 DNA. D genes are given only for firm matches. Expanded clones are given a class, and other clones once, few, many or no size at all.

few	TRBV5-1	NA	TRBJ2-7	CASSLEGPGYEQYF	TGCGCCAGCAGCTTGGAAGGTCCGGGCTACGAGCAGTACTTC
NA	TRBV4-2	TRBD2	TRBJ2-1	CASSQDRTSTYNEQFF	TGTGCCAGCAGCCAAGACAGGACTAGCACATACAATGAGCAGTTCTTC
once	TRBV10-3	NA	TRBJ2-2	CAATPRQASTGELFF	TGTGCCGCGACACCTCGACAGGCTAGCACCGGGGAGCTGTTTTTT
NA	TRBV4-2	NA	TRBJ2-7	CASRPQVGYEQYF	TGTGCCAGCAGACCTCAAGTCGGGTACGAGCAGTACTTC
few	TRBV6-5	TRBD1	TRBJ1-2	CASSLDRNYGYTF	TGTGCCAGCAGCCTGGACAGGAACTATGGCTACACCTTC
few	TRBV18	NA	TRBJ2-1	CASSPPGSYEQFF	TGTGCCAGCTCACCACCGGGGTCATATGAGCAGTTCTTC
NA	TRBV2	TRBD1	TRBJ2-2	CASRATGGFGELFF	TGTGCCAGCAGGGCGACAGGGGGTTTCGGGGAGCTGTTTTTT
NA	TRBV7-9	TRBD1	TRBJ2-3	CASSLGRGYTDTQYF	TGTGCCAGCAGCTTAGGCAGGGGGTACACAGATACGCAGTATTTT
NA	TRBV2	TRBD2	TRBJ2-1	CASSDSPRNAGDSYNEQFF	TGTGCCAGCAGTGACTCCCCTAGAAATGCGGGAGACTCCTACAATGAGCAGTTCTTC
NA	TRBV12-2	NA	TRBJ2-7	CASRLTGTGHYEQYF	TGTGCAAGTCGCTTGACCGGGACAGGGCACTACGAGCAGTACTTC
NA	TRBV23-1	NA	TRBJ2-3	CASSHILYGSGTDTQYF	TGCGCCAGCAGTCATATATTGTACGGGAGTGGCACAGATACGCAGTATTTT
few	TRBV28	TRBD2	TRBJ2-7	CASFASGDFYEQYF	TGTGCCAGCTTTGCTAGCGGGGACTTTTACGAGCAGTACTTC
NA	TRBV5-1	TRBD2	TRBJ2-7	CASSFSLAGTYEQYF	TGCGCCAGCAGCTTTTCGCTAGCGGGAACCTACGAGCAGTACTTC
NA	TRBV9	TRBD1	TRBJ1-2	CASSVIPNRGDVSYTF	TGTGCCAGCAGCGTAATTCCGAACAGGGGCGATGTGAGCTACACCTTC
NA	TRBV10-3	NA	TRBJ1-1	CAISEGSGLAVAFF	TGTGCCATCAGTGAGGGTTCAGGATTGGCGGTAGCTTTCTTT
once	TRBV4-1	NA	TRBJ2-5	CASSQDFGGETQYF	TGCGCCAGCAGCCAAGATTTCGGGGGTGAGACCCAGTACTTC
few	TRBV29-1	NA	TRBJ1-1	CSVKLAPHREEMNTEAFF	TGCAGCGTCAAACTGGCCCCCCACAGGGAAGAGATGAACACTGAAGCTTTCTTT